These 20 T cell receptor beta chains were sequenced from one sample in a study of T cell repertoires and HLA-DP antigens. No antigens are known for them. Only in-frame clones appear in the TCRdb table, and some are missing; sequencing was by immunoSEQ multiplex PCR. The sample carries over 100,000 clones, 85% to 95% recorded once. Sequencing was carried out using CD4+ T cells from PBMCs. These receptors all stem from a woman aged 18-30 years in good health and CMV-seronegative.

The DNA of the CDR3 is TGTGCCAGCAGCTTAACGCGGGACAGCACAGATACGCAGTATTTT. Its translation is CASSLTRDSTDTQYF. The chain has TRBV7-3 and TRBJ2-3; perhaps TRBD2 as D (6 bases). The CDR3 sequence is 15 residues long. Germline V gene sequence: CDR1 SGHTA, CDR2 FQGTGA. V was pared by 0 bases and J by 0 bases, with 7 bases between.

Details on this clone: One junction end disagrees with the germline gene, perhaps due to a read error. CDR3 in DNA: TGTGCCAGCAATGAACTAGCGGGATACAATGAGCAGTTCTTC. It is translated as CASNELAGYNEQFF. The genes are TRBV2 and TRBJ2-1; TRBD2 matches 10 bases. Germline V gene data show CDR1 as SNHLY and CDR2 as FYNNEI. This CDR3 region has 14 residues. Combining the CDR3 with reference TRBV2 and TRBJ2-1 gives the whole variable domain EPEVTQTPSHQVTQMGQEVILRCVPISNHLYFYWYRQILGQKVEFLVSFYNNEISEKSEIFDDQFSVERPDGSNFTLKIRSTKLEDSAMYFCASNELAGYNEQFFGPGTRLTVL.

The rearrangement links TRBV19 to TRBJ2-3, with D maybe TRBD2 (6 bases). The germline V and J ends were trimmed by 7 bases and 2 bases, with 13 bases remaining between them. Per germline, CDR1 LNHDA and CDR2 SQIVND (reference sequence). The CDR3 is 14 residues long. The CDR3 region is CASTGSLLTDTQYF. In nucleotides, the CDR3 is TGTGCCAGTACCGGGAGCCTTCTCACAGATACGCAGTATTTT.

The chain links TRBV7-2 to TRBJ1-1; 7 bases map to TRBD1. Germline CDR1 reads SGHTA; CDR2 reads FQGNSA. The CDR3 contains 14 residues. J lost 0 bases, V lost 5 bases, and 3 bases had no gene match. This CDR3 reads CASSLQGMNTEAFF. CDR3 DNA: TGTGCCAGCAGCCTACAGGGGATGAACACTGAAGCTTTCTTT.

This rearrangement joins TRBV28 to TRBJ1-1; the match to TRBD1 covers 10 bases. After removal of 6 bases from V and 0 bases from J, the junction contained 4 bases not matched to a gene. The germline CDR1 and CDR2 sequences are MDHEN and SYDVKM. This CDR3 contains 15 residues. CDR3 nucleotides: TGTGCCAGCAGAGGACAGGGGGGCATGAACACTGAAGCTTTCTTT. It encodes CASRGQGGMNTEAFF. Supplemented by reference TRBV28 and TRBJ1-1, the full variable domain reads DVKVTQSSRYLVKRTGEKVFLECVQDMDHENMFWYRQDPGLGLRLIYFSYDVKMKEKGDIPEGYSVSREKKERFSLILESASTNQTSMYLCASRGQGGMNTEAFFGQGTRLTVV.

This clone was observed a single time. The gene calls are TRBV7-8 and TRBJ2-4, with 7 positions matching TRBD2. The germline V gene encodes CDR1 SGHVS and CDR2 FQNEAQ. The CDR3 totals 16 residues. J was trimmed by 0 bases and V by 0 bases; bases with no gene match: 2. CDR3 in DNA: TGTGCCAGCAGCTTAGCGGCGGGAGTAGCCAAAAACATTCAGTACTTC. It yields the protein CASSLAAGVAKNIQYF. The entire variable domain, with the rest obtained from reference TRBV7-8 and TRBJ2-4, is as follows: GAGVSQSPRYKVAKRGQDVALRCDPISGHVSLFWYQQALGQGPEFLTYFQNEAQLDKSGLPSDRFFAERPEGSVSTLKIQRTQQEDSAVYLCASSLAAGVAKNIQYFGAGTRLSVL.

V gene TRBV30 combines with J gene TRBJ1-5, with a weak D call TRBD1 (6 bases). Trimming removed 1 base from V and 5 bases from J, with 9 bases in between. Germline V gives CDR1 GTSNPN, CDR2 SVGIG (reference sequence). This CDR3 spans 13 amino acids. DNA for the CDR3: TGTGCCTGGAGTGGGACAGTCTATCAGCCCCAGCATTTT. It specifies CAWSGTVYQPQHF.

The chain has TRBV5-4 and TRBJ1-2; D is undetermined. The CDR3 consists of 15 residues. Looked up from germline, CDR1 is SGHNT and CDR2 is YYREEE (reference sequence). V lost 3 bases to trimming and J lost 4 bases, with 16 bases between them. The CDR3 reads CASSSRTGFLYGYTF. The CDR3 DNA reads as TGTGCCAGCAGCTCCCGGACCGGATTCCTCTATGGCTACACCTTC.

The rearrangement links TRBV15 to TRBJ2-1, with D possibly TRBD1 on 6 matching bases. CDR3 size: 15 residues. In germline, CDR1 is LNHNV, CDR2 YYDKDF (reference sequence). V was clipped by 0 bases and J by 3 bases, with 9 bases between them. The CDR3 DNA follows: TGTGCCACCAGCAGAGAACAGGGTGGCTACAATGAGCAGTTCTTC. Its translation: CATSREQGGYNEQFF.

This clone is a singleton in its sample. The V and J genes are TRBV6-9 and TRBJ1-5; tentatively, D is TRBD1 (6 bases). V shed 11 bases and J shed 4 bases, with 27 bases lying between them. CDR1 is MNHGY and CDR2 is SVAAGI in the germline V gene. The CDR3 covers 17 residues. CDR3 loop: CAGTGILSLFSNQPQHF. The CDR3 DNA reads as TGTGCCGGAACAGGGATACTGTCATTATTTAGTAATCAGCCCCAGCATTTT.

The chain joins TRBV27 to TRBJ1-1, with D possibly matching TRBD1 (6 bases). CDR1 MNHEY and CDR2 SMNVEV come from the germline V gene (reference sequence). This CDR3 has 11 residues. V lost 7 bases and J 10 bases, leaving 13 bases between the germline ends. Here the CDR3 reads CASTGAGLAFF. The CDR3 coding sequence is TGTGCCAGCACGGGGGCAGGGTTAGCTTTCTTT.

The chain recombines TRBV2 with TRBJ2-1; 12 positions agree with TRBD2. CDR1 and CDR2 from the germline V gene are SNHLY and FYNNEI. With V trimmed by 6 bases and J by 4 bases, 16 bases remained unmatched. The CDR3 loop spans 19 amino acids. DNA of the CDR3: TGTGCCAGCAGAGCAGGGGCGGGCCTAGCGGGAGGGCCGTACAATGAGCAGTTCTTC. It encodes CASRAGAGLAGGPYNEQFF.

In its sample, this clone was seen once. The gene calls are TRBV28 and TRBJ2-1, with 11 bases matching TRBD1. Germline CDR1 is MDHEN and CDR2 is SYDVKM. Trimming removed 4 bases from V and 5 bases from J; junction bases left unmatched: 16. This CDR3 is 19 amino acids long. The CDR3 DNA reads TGTGCCAGCAGTTCCGCCGGGACAGGGGGTTTGGGAGGGCACAATGAGCAGTTCTTC. Translating it yields CASSSAGTGGLGGHNEQFF.

The rearrangement joins TRBV29-1 to TRBJ2-5, with 10 bases matching TRBD1. The CDR3 has 14 amino acids. Germline loops: CDR1 SQVTM, CDR2 ANQGSEA. V shed 7 bases, J shed 5 bases, and the junction held 10 bases outside the gene matches. CDR3 sequence: CSARQGAPRETQYF. The CDR3 nucleotides are TGCAGCGCCCGACAGGGGGCGCCCCGGGAGACCCAGTACTTC.

The chain has TRBV6-1 and TRBJ1-3; tentative D call: TRBD1 (5 bases). CDR1 is MNHNS, CDR2 SASEGT, per germline. Trimming cost V 2 bases and J 0 bases, with 11 bases left between them. The CDR3 covers 16 residues. In DNA form, the CDR3 reads TGTGCCAGCAGTGAATGGGGACGGACCTCTGGAAACACCATATATTTT. Its translation: CASSEWGRTSGNTIYF.

The genes are TRBV12-5 and TRBJ1-4; a weak D match, TRBD1 (6 bases). V was trimmed by 0 bases and J by 3 bases, leaving 23 bases between them. This CDR3 has 20 amino acids. Germline V gives CDR1 LGHNT, CDR2 FRNRAP. Here the CDR3 reads CASGLVRGTTGKSANEKLFF. For the CDR3, the DNA is TGTGCTAGTGGTTTGGTACGGGGCACCACAGGGAAATCCGCTAATGAAAAACTGTTTTTT. The entire variable domain, with the rest obtained from reference TRBV12-5 and TRBJ1-4, is as follows: DARVTQTPRHKVTEMGQEVTMRCQPILGHNTVFWYRQTMMQGLELLAYFRNRAPLDDSGMPKDRFSAEMPDATLATLKIQPSEPRDSAVYFCASGLVRGTTGKSANEKLFFGSGTQLSVL.

The CDR3 loop is CASSQDRDRANEKLFF. The CDR3 DNA reads TGCGCCAGCAGCCAAGACAGGGATAGGGCTAATGAAAAACTGTTTTTT. The chain uses TRBV4-1 and TRBJ1-4, with D possibly matching TRBD1 (5 bases). Between the trimmed V and J ends, which lost 0 bases and 3 bases, there was a span of 11 bases. This CDR3 is built from 16 residues. Per the germline V gene, CDR1 is MGHRA and CDR2 is YSYEKL.

The chain uses TRBV19 and TRBJ1-5; weak D call: TRBD1 (5 bases). The length of the CDR3 is 15 residues. The germline V gene encodes CDR1 LNHDA and CDR2 SQIVND (reference sequence). V was clipped by 3 bases and J by 3 bases, with 12 bases between them. The DNA for the CDR3 is TGTGCCAGTAGTATGGGGACGGTACTCAATCAGCCCCAGCATTTT. This codes for CASSMGTVLNQPQHF.

The V and J genes are TRBV5-6 and TRBJ1-2, with D maybe TRBD1 (6 bases). There are 13 residues in the CDR3. CDR1 is SGHDT, CDR2 YYEEEE, per germline. Trimming shortened V by 1 base and J by 7 bases, and 11 bases separated the two germline ends. The CDR3 bases are TGTGCCAGCAGCTTGCTGGGGGCGCCTGGCTACACCTTC. Amino acid sequence: CASSLLGAPGYTF.

The genes are TRBV7-3 and TRBJ2-1; D is unclear. The CDR3 has 11 residues. Trimming stripped 7 bases from V and 6 bases from J, with 7 bases between. Looked up from germline, CDR1 is SGHTA and CDR2 is FQGTGA. This chain's CDR3 is CASTSGNEQFF. The CDR3 DNA sequence: TGTGCCAGCACCTCTGGCAATGAGCAGTTCTTC.